The 31 T cell receptor beta chains given below trace back to one sample, sequenced in a study of pediatric ulcerative colitis. Only in-frame clones appear in the TCRdb table, and some are missing; sequencing was by immunoSEQ multiplex PCR. The data hold around 65,000 clones, with about three quarters observed a single time. The sample was blood. The source of these receptors is a boy aged 5 to 17 with moderate ulcerative colitis.

The chain uses TRBV13 and TRBJ1-5, with unresolved D. CDR1 PRHDT and CDR2 FYEKMQ come from the germline V gene (reference sequence). V was trimmed by 0 bases and J by 3 bases, leaving 9 bases between them. CDR3 length: 15 amino acids. Here the CDR3 reads CASSLGGRDNQPQHF. For the CDR3, the DNA is TGTGCCAGCAGCTTAGGTGGACGAGACAATCAGCCCCAGCATTTT.

J is TRBJ1-1 and V is TRBV7-9, with 8 bases matching TRBD1. CDR1 is SEHNR, CDR2 FQNEAQ, per germline (reference sequence). The trim removed 2 bases at V and 6 bases at J, leaving 5 bases unmatched. CDR3 length: 14 residues. CDR3 sequence reads: CASSLNTGGSEAFF. The CDR3 DNA reads as TGTGCCAGCAGCTTAAATACAGGGGGATCTGAAGCTTTCTTT. The full variable domain, with the rest looked up from reference TRBV7-9 and TRBJ1-1, is DTGVSQNPRHKITKRGQNVTFRCDPISEHNRLYWYRQTLGQGPEFLTYFQNEAQLEKSRLLSDRFSAERPKGSFSTLEIQRTEQGDSAMYLCASSLNTGGSEAFFGQGTRLTVV.

The chain couples TRBV15 to TRBJ2-1, with no clear D. This CDR3 contains 13 residues. Trimming took off 0 bases at V and 8 bases at J, with 8 bases between the two ends. Germline-derived CDR1 and CDR2 are LNHNV and YYDKDF (reference sequence). Here the CDR3 DNA reads TGTGCCACCAGCAGAGACGTAACCTATGAGCAGTTCTTC. Its protein is CATSRDVTYEQFF.

The chain is built from TRBV5-6 and TRBJ2-3, with 7 bases that match TRBD2. CDR1 and CDR2 (germline): SGHDT, YYEEEE. Trimming removed 4 bases from V and 6 bases from J; junction bases left unmatched: 11. CDR3 length: 15 residues. CDR3 nucleotides: TGTGCCAGCAGCCCTGCGGGGACTACGTGGGATACGCAGTATTTT. Protein sequence: CASSPAGTTWDTQYF.

The chain recombines TRBV5-6 with TRBJ1-5, with D uncertain. V was shortened by 2 bases and J by 7 bases, with 10 bases between the two germline ends. The CDR3 runs to 13 residues. Germline V gene sequence: CDR1 SGHDT, CDR2 YYEEEE. In DNA form, the CDR3 reads TGTGCCAGCAGCTTTGGCAGCTCACAGCCCCAGCATTTT. Translated: CASSFGSSQPQHF. The full variable domain, its missing parts supplied by reference TRBV5-6 and TRBJ1-5, is DAGVTQSPTHLIKTRGQQVTLRCSPKSGHDTVSWYQQALGQGPQFIFQYYEEEERQRGNFPDRFSGHQFPNYSSELNVNALLLGDSALYLCASSFGSSQPQHFGDGTRLSIL.

The chain links TRBV6-1 to TRBJ2-3; D gene uncertain. Germline-derived CDR1 and CDR2 are MNHNS and SASEGT. This CDR3 contains 15 residues. Trimming left V 2 bases short and J 0 bases short, with 9 bases between. CDR3 amino acids: CASSEWFGSTDTQYF. As DNA, the CDR3 is TGTGCCAGCAGTGAATGGTTTGGGAGCACAGATACGCAGTATTTT.

The rearrangement uses TRBV2 and TRBJ1-6, with TRBD1 matching 10 bases. Germline V CDR1 and CDR2: SNHLY, FYNNEI. The CDR3 is 15 residues long. After removal of 7 bases from V and 7 bases from J, the junction contained 7 bases not matched to a gene. CDR3 residues: CASTDRGQGNSPLHF. The CDR3 DNA follows: TGTGCCAGCACTGACAGGGGGCAGGGCAATTCACCCCTCCACTTT.

The CDR3 here is CASSWTGKETQYF. The CDR3 nucleotides read TGTGCCAGCAGCTGGACAGGGAAAGAGACCCAGTACTTC. V usage is TRBV5-4 and J usage is TRBJ2-5; 8 positions agree with TRBD1. Germline values: CDR1 SGHNT, CDR2 YYREEE (reference sequence). The CDR3 is 13 amino acids. Germline trimming cut 3 bases from V and 3 bases from J; bases unmatched to any gene: 1.

This clone was observed once. The V and J genes are TRBV13 and TRBJ1-1; no clear D gene. Germline CDR1 PRHDT, CDR2 FYEKMQ (reference sequence). The CDR3 is 14 amino acids. Trimming took off 5 bases at V and 1 base at J, with 11 bases between the two ends. CDR3 in DNA: TGTGCCAGCAGCCCCCGAATGGGGAACACTGAAGCTTTCTTT. It is translated as CASSPRMGNTEAFF. The variable domain in full, completed from reference TRBV13 and TRBJ1-1, reads AAGVIQSPRHLIKEKRETATLKCYPIPRHDTVYWYQQGPGQDPQFLISFYEKMQSDKGSIPDRFSAQQFSDYHSELNMSSLELGDSALYFCASSPRMGNTEAFFGQGTRLTVV.

This clone was detected a few times. The chain uses TRBV7-2 and TRBJ2-7; D may be TRBD2 (6 bases). The V gene lost 5 bases and the J gene lost 6 bases, with 20 bases spanning the gap. Germline-derived CDR1 and CDR2 are SGHTA and FQGNSA. The length of the CDR3 is 15 residues. The CDR3, as DNA: TGTGCCAGCAGCCCCGACGCACTAGCAGCGTCCGAGCAGTACTTC. Amino acids: CASSPDALAASEQYF.

This clone was seen more than once but under ten times. The chain joins TRBV11-1 to TRBJ1-4; D is undetermined. CDR3 length equals 14 residues. Trimming cost V 1 base and J 4 bases, with 7 bases left between them. Germline V gene lookup returns CDR1 SGHAT and CDR2 FQDESV (reference sequence). The CDR3 sequence is CASSLDAGNEKLFF. In DNA, the CDR3 is TGTGCCAGCAGCTTAGACGCCGGTAATGAAAAACTGTTTTTT.

This clone showed up just a few times. CDR3 nucleotide sequence: TGTGCCAGCAGTCCTTCCTACGGATCGGAGCAGTTCTTC. It is translated as CASSPSYGSEQFF. The genes are TRBV5-6 and TRBJ2-1; D gene ambiguous. CDR3 length: 13 residues. From germline, CDR1 is SGHDT and CDR2 YYEEEE. V lost 5 bases to trimming and J lost 10 bases, with 16 bases between them.

This clone came up once. The chain recombines TRBV5-1 with TRBJ2-1, with a weak D call TRBD1 (5 bases). The germline CDR1 and CDR2 sequences are SGHRS and YFSETQ. V lost 1 base and J lost 10, with 12 bases in between. The CDR3 contains 13 residues. The CDR3 coding sequence is TGCGCCAGCAGCTTGTGGGCAGGGAAGGAGCAGTTCTTC. Encoded protein: CASSLWAGKEQFF.

This chain links TRBV5-4 with TRBJ1-1; 7 bases match TRBD1. V shed 1 base, J shed 0 bases, and the junction held 6 bases outside the gene matches. The CDR3 loop spans 16 amino acids. CDR1 SGHNT and CDR2 YYREEE come from the germline V gene (reference sequence). CDR3 in DNA: TGTGCCAGCAGCTTGCCCGGGACAGCCATGAACACTGAAGCTTTCTTT. This sequence encodes CASSLPGTAMNTEAFF.

This clone was counted between two and nine times. The chain joins TRBV30 to TRBJ1-5; D unresolved. Germline V gene data show CDR1 as GTSNPN and CDR2 as SVGIG (reference sequence). The germline V and J ends were trimmed by 0 bases and 3 bases, with 9 bases remaining between them. This CDR3 has 14 residues. The CDR3 DNA sequence: TGTGCCTGGAGTGTAGTGGCAGACAATCAGCCCCAGCATTTT. Its protein product is CAWSVVADNQPQHF. Looking up the rest from reference TRBV30 and TRBJ1-5 gives the full variable domain: SQTIHQWPATLVQPVGSPLSLECTVEGTSNPNLYWYRQAAGRGLQLLFYSVGIGQISSEVPQNLSASRPQDRQFILSSKKLLLSDSGFYLCAWSVVADNQPQHFGDGTRLSIL.

V and J are TRBV29-1 and TRBJ2-2, with D unresolved. Trimming took off 4 bases at V and 6 bases at J, with 6 bases between the two ends. Germline V CDR1 and CDR2: SQVTM, ANQGSEA. CDR3 length: 11 amino acids. The CDR3, as DNA: TGCAGCGTTGCTTCTCCCGGGGAGCTGTTTTTT. This encodes CSVASPGELFF.

The chain joins TRBV7-3 to TRBJ1-2; possibly TRBD1 for D (5 bases). The CDR3 covers 13 residues. Germline V gene sequence: CDR1 SGHTA, CDR2 FQGTGA. V lost 3 bases to trimming and J lost 4 bases, with 9 bases between them. The chain's CDR3 is CASSLGQGYGYTF. The CDR3 bases are TGTGCCAGCAGCTTGGGTCAGGGCTATGGCTACACCTTC.

V and J are TRBV27 and TRBJ1-5, with TRBD1 matching over 8 bases. The germline CDR1 and CDR2 sequences are MNHEY and SMNVEV (reference sequence). CDR3 size: 15 residues. The V and J ends lost 4 bases and 3 bases, in that order; junction bases with no gene match: 5. CDR3 amino acids: CASSSDRGYNQPQHF. The CDR3 nucleotides are TGTGCCAGCAGTTCCGACAGGGGTTACAATCAGCCCCAGCATTTT.

The genes are TRBV15 and TRBJ1-1; D is unresolved. Germline loops: CDR1 LNHNV, CDR2 YYDKDF (reference sequence). The CDR3 is 14 amino acids. V gave up 4 bases and J gave up 7 bases, with 16 bases separating them. CDR3 protein: CATSTTPAFHEAFF. CDR3 DNA: TGTGCCACCAGCACGACTCCGGCATTCCATGAAGCTTTCTTT.

A single count supports this clone. CDR3 region: CASSSPGQNTEAFF. The CDR3 DNA reads as TGTGCCAGCAGCTCCCCGGGGCAGAACACTGAAGCTTTCTTT. V usage is TRBV11-2 and J usage is TRBJ1-1; maybe TRBD1 (5 bases). V shed 4 bases and J shed 1 base, with 10 bases lying between them. This CDR3 has 14 residues. Germline V CDR1 and CDR2: SGHAT, FQNNGV.

The rearrangement joins TRBV4-2 to TRBJ2-7, with 7 bases that match TRBD2. Germline V gene lookup returns CDR1 LGHNA and CDR2 YNFKEQ. The V and J ends lost 0 bases and 6 bases, in that order; junction bases with no gene match: 8. The CDR3 runs 15 residues. In DNA form, the CDR3 reads TGTGCCAGCAGCCAAGATCTCACGCGGGGGAGCGAGCAGTACTTC. This codes for CASSQDLTRGSEQYF.

The V call is TRBV18, the J call TRBJ1-1; D remains unclear. The V gene lost 3 bases and the J gene lost 0 bases, with 17 bases spanning the gap. The CDR3 is made up of 17 amino acids. From germline, CDR1 is KGHSH and CDR2 LQKENI. CDR3 amino acids: CASSPRAGAILNTEAFF. Written as DNA, the CDR3 is TGTGCCAGCTCACCCCGGGCAGGAGCTATCCTGAACACTGAAGCTTTCTTT. The whole variable domain, remainder taken from reference TRBV18 and TRBJ1-1, is NAGVMQNPRHLVRRRGQEARLRCSPMKGHSHVYWYRQLPEEGLKFMVYLQKENIIDESGMPKERFSAEFPKEGPSILRIQQVVRGDSAAYFCASSPRAGAILNTEAFFGQGTRLTVV.

The rearrangement uses TRBV7-3 and TRBJ2-2; 9 bases align to TRBD2. The CDR3 contains 14 residues. The V gene end was trimmed by 2 bases and the J gene end by 8 bases; junction bases not matched to a gene: 3. Germline CDR1 reads SGHTA; CDR2 reads FQGTGA. The CDR3 DNA sequence: TGTGCCAGCAGCTTAGTAGCGGGAGATGGGGAGCTGTTTTTT. It translates to CASSLVAGDGELFF.

The chain uses TRBV10-3 and TRBJ1-1; D is uncertain. V dropped 1 base and J dropped 3 bases, with 3 bases sitting between them. From germline, CDR1 is ENHRY and CDR2 SYGVKD. The CDR3 extends over 12 amino acids. The CDR3 loop reads CAISEFYTEAFF. As DNA, the CDR3 is TGTGCCATCAGTGAGTTTTACACTGAAGCTTTCTTT.

The CDR3 nucleotides read TGTGCCAGCAGCGCTCACAGGGGGTACGAGCAGTACTTC. It yields the protein CASSAHRGYEQYF. This chain connects TRBV9 to TRBJ2-7; TRBD1 aligns across 8 bases. The germline V gene encodes CDR1 SGDLS and CDR2 YYNGEE. The CDR3 has 13 residues. With 3 bases clipped from V and 4 bases from J, the junction kept 3 bases outside the gene matches.

The rearrangement joins TRBV5-1 to TRBJ2-1; unclear D gene. Germline V CDR1 and CDR2: SGHRS, YFSETQ. V dropped 0 bases and J dropped 2 bases, with 12 bases sitting between them. The CDR3 totals 16 residues. Here the CDR3 reads CASSLGRNKPYNEQFF. The CDR3 bases are TGCGCCAGCAGCTTGGGAAGGAACAAACCCTACAATGAGCAGTTCTTC.

This chain links TRBV9 with TRBJ1-4; a possible D gene is TRBD1 (6 bases). V was trimmed by 3 bases and J by 7 bases, leaving 19 bases between them. The germline V gene encodes CDR1 SGDLS and CDR2 YYNGEE. The CDR3 covers 16 residues. The CDR3 here is CASSGGGEQGFEKLFF. The CDR3 DNA is TGTGCCAGCAGCGGAGGAGGGGAACAGGGTTTTGAAAAACTGTTTTTT.

The chain recombines TRBV9 with TRBJ2-2; weak D call: TRBD1 (5 bases). V shed 6 bases and J shed 5 bases, with 20 bases lying between them. CDR3 length equals 16 residues. CDR1 is SGDLS, CDR2 YYNGEE, per germline. CDR3 coding DNA: TGTGCCAGCAAAGCCTCAGAAGGGGCGCGGACCGGGGAGCTGTTTTTT. Its protein product is CASKASEGARTGELFF.

This clone occurred once. V usage is TRBV6-6 and J usage is TRBJ2-7; no reliable D call. Between the trimmed V and J ends, which lost 0 bases and 5 bases, there was a span of 5 bases. Germline V gives CDR1 MNHNY, CDR2 SVGAGI (reference sequence). The CDR3 is 12 residues long. The CDR3: CASSYSIHEQYF. The CDR3 DNA reads as TGTGCCAGCAGTTACTCGATCCACGAGCAGTACTTC.

The chain has TRBV21-1 and TRBJ2-7. TRBV21-1 is designated a pseudogene. The CDR3 length is 15 residues. The CDR3 spells CASSRVPPGSYEQYF. In DNA form, the CDR3 reads TGTGCCAGCAGCCGAGTCCCACCCGGATCTTACGAGCAGTACTTC.

The chain employs TRBV7-2 and TRBJ2-7; 10 bases are a match to TRBD1. The CDR3 is made up of 14 amino acids. The germline CDR1 and CDR2 sequences are SGHTA and FQGNSA. Trimming removed 6 bases from V and 7 bases from J; junction bases left unmatched: 9. In nucleotides, the CDR3 is TGTGCCAGCAGAGGACGACAGGGGGCGGGGGAGCAGTACTTC. Amino acids: CASRGRQGAGEQYF.